These T cell receptor beta chains were read from a single sample in a study of technical replicates of blood from a handful of donors. Data came from immunoSEQ multiplex PCR; TCRdb stores just in-frame clones and leaves some out. The table has tens of thousands of clones, approximately 94% seen once. Sequenced material: T cells isolated from PBMCs. These receptor sequences come from a human donor in good health. Both conserved end residues are part of each CDR3. The order of the fields is CDR3 protein, CDR3 DNA, clone size, J gene, V gene, D gene. The D gene is left open where the match is weak. Only part of the rows carry a size: once, few, many, or a class if the clone is expanded.

CDR3aa: CASSPWTGRETQYF; CDR3nt: TGTGCCAGCAGCCCCTGGACAGGGAGGGAGACCCAGTACTTC; abundance: .; j_gene: TRBJ2-5; v_gene: TRBV7-9; d_gene: TRBD1
CDR3aa: CASSVDRGRDEQFF; CDR3nt: TGTGCCAGCAGCGTAGATCGCGGGAGGGATGAGCAGTTCTTC; abundance: .; j_gene: TRBJ2-1; v_gene: TRBV9; d_gene: TRBD2
CDR3aa: CASSSRVGEKLFF; CDR3nt: TGTGCCAGCAGCTCCAGGGTGGGGGAAAAACTGTTTTTT; abundance: .; j_gene: TRBJ1-4; v_gene: TRBV5-6; d_gene: .
CDR3aa: CASSIWAGGSGTQHTQYF; CDR3nt: TGTGCCAGTAGTATTTGGGCCGGTGGTAGCGGCACACAACATACGCAGTATTTT; abundance: .; j_gene: TRBJ2-3; v_gene: TRBV19; d_gene: .
CDR3aa: CASSKLRGTQGQDGYTF; CDR3nt: TGTGCCAGCAGCAAACTTAGAGGCACGCAGGGACAAGATGGCTACACCTTC; abundance: .; j_gene: TRBJ1-2; v_gene: TRBV11-2; d_gene: .
CDR3aa: CASSPRGGTLSSYEQYF; CDR3nt: TGTGCCAGCTCACCACGCGGAGGGACTCTGAGTTCCTACGAGCAGTACTTC; abundance: .; j_gene: TRBJ2-7; v_gene: TRBV18; d_gene: .
CDR3aa: CASSGKSSGNTIYF; CDR3nt: TGTGCCAGCAGCGGCAAGAGCTCTGGAAACACCATATATTTT; abundance: .; j_gene: TRBJ1-3; v_gene: TRBV9; d_gene: .
CDR3aa: CASSLASGDTRRYEQYF; CDR3nt: TGCGCCAGCAGCTTGGCCAGTGGGGACACTCGGCGATACGAGCAGTACTTC; abundance: .; j_gene: TRBJ2-7; v_gene: TRBV5-1; d_gene: .
CDR3aa: CASRVTFIQTEAFF; CDR3nt: TGTGCCAGCAGGGTGACATTTATACAGACTGAAGCTTTCTTT; abundance: few; j_gene: TRBJ1-1; v_gene: TRBV6-4; d_gene: .
CDR3aa: CASSSQGANEKLFF; CDR3nt: TGCGCCAGCAGTTCCCAGGGGGCGAATGAAAAACTGTTTTTT; abundance: .; j_gene: TRBJ1-4; v_gene: TRBV10-1; d_gene: TRBD1
CDR3aa: CASSLSGQGNSPLHF; CDR3nt: TGTGCCAGCAGCCTGTCGGGACAGGGGAATTCACCCCTCCACTTT; abundance: .; j_gene: TRBJ1-6; v_gene: TRBV7-2; d_gene: TRBD1
CDR3aa: CASSLEDRENTEAFF; CDR3nt: TGTGCCAGCAGCTTAGAGGACAGGGAGAACACTGAAGCTTTCTTT; abundance: .; j_gene: TRBJ1-1; v_gene: TRBV11-3; d_gene: TRBD1
CDR3aa: CASSSLQSGAPSEQYF; CDR3nt: TGTGCCAGCAGTTCCCTGCAGAGCGGGGCCCCCTCGGAGCAGTACTTC; abundance: .; j_gene: TRBJ2-7; v_gene: TRBV28; d_gene: TRBD2
CDR3aa: CASSFGGTGNEQFF; CDR3nt: TGTGCCAGCAGCTTCGGGGGGACTGGGAATGAGCAGTTCTTC; abundance: .; j_gene: TRBJ2-1; v_gene: TRBV7-3; d_gene: TRBD2
CDR3aa: CASSLDVGTDHF; CDR3nt: TGCGCCAGCAGCTTGGATGTAGGGACAGATCATTTC; abundance: .; j_gene: TRBJ1-2; v_gene: TRBV5-1; d_gene: TRBD1
CDR3aa: CASSTQGAWNSPLHF; CDR3nt: TGTGCCAGCAGCACACAGGGGGCTTGGAATTCACCCCTCCACTTT; abundance: .; j_gene: TRBJ1-6; v_gene: TRBV5-4; d_gene: TRBD1
CDR3aa: CAISPVVGQGVYTIYF; CDR3nt: TGTGCCATCAGCCCCGTTGTTGGACAGGGGGTTTACACCATATATTTT; abundance: .; j_gene: TRBJ1-3; v_gene: TRBV10-3; d_gene: TRBD1
CDR3aa: CASSAGAYEQYF; CDR3nt: TGCGCCAGCAGCGCCGGGGCCTACGAGCAGTACTTC; abundance: .; j_gene: TRBJ2-7; v_gene: TRBV5-1; d_gene: .
CDR3aa: CASSTRQGTNEKLFF; CDR3nt: TGTGCCAGCAGCACTCGACAGGGAACTAATGAAAAACTGTTTTTT; abundance: few; j_gene: TRBJ1-4; v_gene: TRBV9; d_gene: TRBD1
CDR3aa: CASSPGTSGGLQETQYF; CDR3nt: TGTGCCAGCAGCCCGGGGACTAGCGGGGGCCTCCAAGAGACCCAGTACTTC; abundance: .; j_gene: TRBJ2-5; v_gene: TRBV7-9; d_gene: TRBD2
CDR3aa: CASSLGQRNQPQHF; CDR3nt: TGTGCCAGCAGCTTGGGGCAGCGGAATCAGCCCCAGCATTTT; abundance: .; j_gene: TRBJ1-5; v_gene: TRBV5-4; d_gene: .
CDR3aa: CASSIVRNTEAFF; CDR3nt: TGTGCCAGTAGTATAGTCAGGAACACTGAAGCTTTCTTT; abundance: .; j_gene: TRBJ1-1; v_gene: TRBV19; d_gene: .
CDR3aa: CASSASGGPYNEQFF; CDR3nt: TGTGCCAGCAGTGCCAGCGGGGGCCCCTACAATGAGCAGTTCTTC; abundance: .; j_gene: TRBJ2-1; v_gene: TRBV6-6; d_gene: TRBD2
CDR3aa: CARRTGSGYTF; CDR3nt: TGTGCCAGGCGGACAGGGTCCGGCTACACCTTC; abundance: .; j_gene: TRBJ1-2; v_gene: TRBV7-2; d_gene: TRBD1
CDR3aa: CASSRLAGVYNEQFF; CDR3nt: TGTGCCAGCAGCCGACTAGCGGGGGTCTACAATGAGCAGTTCTTC; abundance: .; j_gene: TRBJ2-1; v_gene: TRBV6-4; d_gene: TRBD2
CDR3aa: CASTGQSYEQYF; CDR3nt: TGTGCCAGTACGGGACAGTCCTACGAGCAGTACTTC; abundance: .; j_gene: TRBJ2-7; v_gene: TRBV19; d_gene: TRBD1
CDR3aa: CASRDFAEAFF; CDR3nt: TGTGCCAGCCGTGACTTTGCTGAAGCTTTCTTT; abundance: few; j_gene: TRBJ1-1; v_gene: TRBV19; d_gene: .
CDR3aa: CSVDIQGWNEQFF; CDR3nt: TGCAGCGTTGATATACAGGGGTGGAATGAGCAGTTCTTC; abundance: .; j_gene: TRBJ2-1; v_gene: TRBV29-1; d_gene: TRBD1
CDR3aa: CASSQEPGTPLFF; CDR3nt: TGCGCCAGCAGCCAGGAACCAGGGACACCCTTGTTTTTT; abundance: .; j_gene: TRBJ1-4; v_gene: TRBV4-1; d_gene: .
CDR3aa: CASSSHPGQFSGNTIYF; CDR3nt: TGTGCCAGCAGCTCCCACCCGGGACAGTTCTCTGGAAACACCATATATTTT; abundance: .; j_gene: TRBJ1-3; v_gene: TRBV5-8; d_gene: TRBD1